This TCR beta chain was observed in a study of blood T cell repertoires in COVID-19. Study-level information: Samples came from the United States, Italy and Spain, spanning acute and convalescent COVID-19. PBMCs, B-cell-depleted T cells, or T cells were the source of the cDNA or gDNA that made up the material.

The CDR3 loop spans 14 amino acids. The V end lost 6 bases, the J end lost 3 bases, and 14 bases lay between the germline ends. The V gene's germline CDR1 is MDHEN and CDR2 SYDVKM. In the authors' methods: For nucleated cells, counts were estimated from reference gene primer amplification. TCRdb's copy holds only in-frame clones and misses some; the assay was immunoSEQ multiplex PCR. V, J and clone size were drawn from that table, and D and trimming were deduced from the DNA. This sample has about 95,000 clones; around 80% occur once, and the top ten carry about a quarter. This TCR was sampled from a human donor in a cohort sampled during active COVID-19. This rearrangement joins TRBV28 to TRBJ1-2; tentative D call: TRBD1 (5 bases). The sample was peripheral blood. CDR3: CASSVTDSYYGYTF. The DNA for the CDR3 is TGTGCCAGCAGCGTCACCGACAGCTACTATGGCTACACCTTC.